The present T cell receptor beta chain was sequenced within a study of cytomegalovirus exposure and HLA in healthy donors. Vbeta (60) and Jbeta (13) primers were used in the PCR. TCRdb's copy holds only in-frame clones and misses some; the assay was immunoSEQ multiplex PCR. The table lists about 200,000 clones, approximately 80% of them singletons. The TCR was taken from a man aged 25 to 40 in good health and CMV-seronegative. Sequences were obtained from PBMCs.

CDR3 in amino acids: CASSPNRGGNNEQFF. The CDR3 nucleotides read TGCGCCAGCAGCCCGAACCGGGGGGGTAATAATGAGCAGTTCTTC. V gene TRBV5-1 combines with J gene TRBJ2-1; 8 bases fit TRBD2. The CDR3 contains 15 residues. With V trimmed by 4 bases and J by 7 bases, 10 bases remained unmatched. Germline V gives CDR1 SGHRS, CDR2 YFSETQ.